The next 2 T cell receptor beta chains were all read from a single sample in a study of cytomegalovirus exposure and HLA in healthy donors. The PCR ran on 60 Vbeta and 13 Jbeta primers. Profiled with immunoSEQ multiplex PCR; TCRdb holds only in-frame clones, not every one. Among about 130,000 clones, more than 8% were seen once, and the ten largest hold roughly 2%. The sequenced sample consisted of PBMCs. Source of these receptors: a man aged 45-65 years in good health and CMV-seronegative.

The V gene is TRBV4-1, the J gene TRBJ2-5; D possibly corresponds to TRBD1 (6 bases). Germline CDR1 is MGHRA and CDR2 is YSYEKL. There are 17 residues in the CDR3. The V end lost 5 bases, the J end lost 4 bases, and 23 bases lay between the germline ends. CDR3 region: CASSGTGQRRLGETQYF. The CDR3 bases are TGCGCCAGCAGCGGAACAGGGCAAAGGCGGTTGGGAGAGACCCAGTACTTC.

The CDR3 DNA reads as TGTGCCAGCAGCTTAGCGCAGGGTAGTATGGCTGAAGCTTTCTTT. This gives the protein CASSLAQGSMAEAFF. The chain is built from TRBV7-6 and TRBJ1-1, with D perhaps matching TRBD1 (5 bases). The CDR3 loop spans 15 amino acids. V shed 0 bases and J shed 6 bases, with 14 bases lying between them. Germline CDR1 is SGHVS and CDR2 is FNYEAQ.